This T cell receptor (beta chain) was captured by sequencing in a study of molecular identifiers for immune sequencing clone quantification. Naive CD8 T cells, phenotype CD8+CD4-CCR7+CD45RA+, were sorted. Listed TCR primers and previously described methods were used for bulk TCR libraries. TCRdb ran MiXCR on the PCR reads and lists one entry per CDR3 protein. The repertoire holds 400,000 to 600,000 distinct CDR3 sequences, with approximately 25% as singletons. The CDR3 is made up of 15 amino acids. The V and J ends lost 5 bases and 5 bases respectively, with 18 bases between them. From germline, CDR1 is MNHEY and CDR2 SVGAGI.

Sequenced: naive CD8+ T cells from blood, with Jurkat cell RNA spiked in. This sample's subset: FACS-sorted CD8+CD4-CCR7+CD45RA+ naive T cells. The chain joins TRBV6-5 to TRBJ1-1; no definite D call. The TCR was taken from a human donor in good health. Some libraries in this study had Jurkat cell RNA spiked in. The CDR3, as DNA: TGTGCCAGCAGTACACTGACTGCCCTGGGGACTGAAGCTTTCTTT. Protein product: CASSTLTALGTEAFF.